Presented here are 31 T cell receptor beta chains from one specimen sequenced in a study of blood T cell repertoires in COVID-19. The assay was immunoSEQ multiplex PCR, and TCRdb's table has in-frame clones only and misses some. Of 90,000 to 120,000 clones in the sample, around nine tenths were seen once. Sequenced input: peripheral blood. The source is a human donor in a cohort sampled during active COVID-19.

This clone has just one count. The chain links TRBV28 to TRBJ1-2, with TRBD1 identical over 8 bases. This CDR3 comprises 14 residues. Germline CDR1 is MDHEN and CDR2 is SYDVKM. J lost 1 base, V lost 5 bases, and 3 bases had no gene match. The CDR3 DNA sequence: TGTGCCAGCAGTCCGACAGGGGTTAACTATGGCTACACCTTC. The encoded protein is CASSPTGVNYGYTF.

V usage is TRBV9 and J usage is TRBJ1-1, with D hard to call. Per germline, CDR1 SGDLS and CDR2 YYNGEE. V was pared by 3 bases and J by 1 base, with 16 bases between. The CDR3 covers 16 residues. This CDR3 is CASSALALAGNTEAFF. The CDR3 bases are TGTGCCAGCAGCGCCCTTGCCCTTGCGGGGAACACTGAAGCTTTCTTT.

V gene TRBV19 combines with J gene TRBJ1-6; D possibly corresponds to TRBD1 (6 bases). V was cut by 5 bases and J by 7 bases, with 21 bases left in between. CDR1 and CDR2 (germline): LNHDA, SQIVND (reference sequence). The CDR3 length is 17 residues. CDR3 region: CASSPFLRTEPNSPLHF. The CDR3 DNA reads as TGTGCCAGTAGTCCCTTTTTACGGACAGAACCAAATTCACCCCTCCACTTT. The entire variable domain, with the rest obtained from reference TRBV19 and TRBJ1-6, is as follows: DGGITQSPKYLFRKEGQNVTLSCEQNLNHDAMYWYRQDPGQGLRLIYYSQIVNDFQKGDIAEGYSVSREKKESFPLTVTSAQKNPTAFYLCASSPFLRTEPNSPLHFGNGTRLTVT.

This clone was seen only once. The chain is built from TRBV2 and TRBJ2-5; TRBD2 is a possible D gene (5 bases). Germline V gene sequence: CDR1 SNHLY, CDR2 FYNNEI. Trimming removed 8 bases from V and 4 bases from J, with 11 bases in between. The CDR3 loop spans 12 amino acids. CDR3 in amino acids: CASWLASETQYF. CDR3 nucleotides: TGTGCCAGCTGGCTAGCATCAGAGACCCAGTACTTC.

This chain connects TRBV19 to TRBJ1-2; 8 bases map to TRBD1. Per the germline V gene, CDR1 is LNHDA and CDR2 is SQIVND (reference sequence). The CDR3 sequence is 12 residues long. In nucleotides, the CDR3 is TGTGGACGGACAGGGCGGTCCGATGGCTACACCTTC. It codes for CGRTGRSDGYTF.

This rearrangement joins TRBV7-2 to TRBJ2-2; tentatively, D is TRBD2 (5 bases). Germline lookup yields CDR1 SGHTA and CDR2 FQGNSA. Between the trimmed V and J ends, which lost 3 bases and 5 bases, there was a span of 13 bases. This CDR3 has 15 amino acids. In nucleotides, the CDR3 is TGTGCCAGCAGCTTTCAGGCGGGTGGGACCGGGGAGCTGTTTTTT. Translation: CASSFQAGGTGELFF.

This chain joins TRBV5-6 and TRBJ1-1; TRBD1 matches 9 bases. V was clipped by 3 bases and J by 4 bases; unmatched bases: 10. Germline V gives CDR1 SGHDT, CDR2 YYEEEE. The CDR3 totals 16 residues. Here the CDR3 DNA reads TGTGCCAGCAGCTGGCTGGACAGGGGCAGTCGCACTGAAGCTTTCTTT. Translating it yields CASSWLDRGSRTEAFF.

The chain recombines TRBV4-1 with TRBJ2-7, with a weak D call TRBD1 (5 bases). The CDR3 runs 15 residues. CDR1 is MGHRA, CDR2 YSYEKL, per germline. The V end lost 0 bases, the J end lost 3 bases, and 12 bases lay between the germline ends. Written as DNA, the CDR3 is TGCGCCAGCAGCCAAGAAGGCAGGGTAGGCTACGAGCAGTACTTC. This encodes CASSQEGRVGYEQYF.

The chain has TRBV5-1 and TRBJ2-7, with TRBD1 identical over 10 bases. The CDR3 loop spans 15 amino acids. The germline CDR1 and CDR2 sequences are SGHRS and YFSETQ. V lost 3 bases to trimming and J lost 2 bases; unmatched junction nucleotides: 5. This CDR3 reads CASSYTGTGAYEQYF. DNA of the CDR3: TGCGCCAGCAGCTACACCGGGACAGGGGCCTACGAGCAGTACTTC.

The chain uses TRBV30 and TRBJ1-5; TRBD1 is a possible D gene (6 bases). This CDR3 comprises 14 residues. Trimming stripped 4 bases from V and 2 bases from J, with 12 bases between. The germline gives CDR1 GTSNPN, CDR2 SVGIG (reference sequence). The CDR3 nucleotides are TGTGCCTGGACCGAACAGGGAGGCAATCAGCCCCAGCATTTT. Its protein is CAWTEQGGNQPQHF.

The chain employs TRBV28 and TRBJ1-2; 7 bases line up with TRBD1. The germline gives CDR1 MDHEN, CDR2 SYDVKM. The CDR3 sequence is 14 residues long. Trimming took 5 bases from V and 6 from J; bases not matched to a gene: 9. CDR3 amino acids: CASSPPGQFDGYTF. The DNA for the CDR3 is TGTGCCAGCAGTCCCCCGGGACAGTTCGATGGCTACACCTTC.

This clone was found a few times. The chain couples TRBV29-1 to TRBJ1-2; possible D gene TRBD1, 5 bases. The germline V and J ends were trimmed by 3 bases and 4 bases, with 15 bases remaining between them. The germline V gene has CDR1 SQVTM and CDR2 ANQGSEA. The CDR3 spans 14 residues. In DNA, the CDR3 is TGCAGCGTTGACCCTGGAGGGGCAAGCTATGGCTACACCTTC. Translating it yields CSVDPGGASYGYTF.

CDR3 in amino acids: CTSSRLARCPTNTGELFF. As DNA, the CDR3 is TGCACCAGCAGCCGACTAGCGCGATGCCCCACGAACACCGGGGAGCTGTTTTTT. The chain has TRBV1 and TRBJ2-2; TRBD2 is the table's D call and was not checked against the DNA. TRBV1 has pseudogene status. CDR3 length equals 18 residues.

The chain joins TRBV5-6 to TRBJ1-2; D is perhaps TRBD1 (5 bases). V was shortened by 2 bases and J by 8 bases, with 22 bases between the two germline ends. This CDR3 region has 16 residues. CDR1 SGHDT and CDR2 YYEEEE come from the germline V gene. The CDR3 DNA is TGTGCCAGCAGCTTTCCCCTTCGACCGGCAGGGAAAGGCTACACCTTC. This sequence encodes CASSFPLRPAGKGYTF.

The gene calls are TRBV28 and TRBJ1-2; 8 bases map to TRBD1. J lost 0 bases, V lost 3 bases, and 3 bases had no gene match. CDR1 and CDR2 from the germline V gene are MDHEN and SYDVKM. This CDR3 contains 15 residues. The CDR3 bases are TGTGCCAGCAGTTTCAGGACAGGGCCTAACTATGGCTACACCTTC. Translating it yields CASSFRTGPNYGYTF.

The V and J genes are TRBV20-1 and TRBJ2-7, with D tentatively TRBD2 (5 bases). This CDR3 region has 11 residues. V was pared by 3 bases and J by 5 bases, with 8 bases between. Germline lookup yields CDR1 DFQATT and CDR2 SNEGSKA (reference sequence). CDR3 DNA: TGCAGTGCTAGGGCCGGGGACGAGCAGTACTTC. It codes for CSARAGDEQYF.

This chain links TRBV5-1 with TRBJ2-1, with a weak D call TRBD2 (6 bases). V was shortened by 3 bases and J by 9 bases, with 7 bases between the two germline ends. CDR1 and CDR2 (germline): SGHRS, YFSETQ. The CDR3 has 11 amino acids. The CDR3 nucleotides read TGCGCCAGCAGCTCGGAGGGTGAGCAGTTCTTC. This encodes CASSSEGEQFF. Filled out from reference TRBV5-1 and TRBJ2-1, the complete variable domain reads KAGVTQTPRYLIKTRGQQVTLSCSPISGHRSVSWYQQTPGQGLQFLFEYFSETQRNKGNFPGRFSGRQFSNSRSEMNVSTLELGDSALYLCASSSEGEQFFGPGTRLTVL.

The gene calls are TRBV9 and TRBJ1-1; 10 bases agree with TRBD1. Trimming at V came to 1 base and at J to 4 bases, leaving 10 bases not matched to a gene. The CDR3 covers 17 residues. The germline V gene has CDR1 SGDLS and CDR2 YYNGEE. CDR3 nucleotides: TGTGCCAGCAGCGTACATGGGGACAGGGGTCGTGGCACTGAAGCTTTCTTT. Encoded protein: CASSVHGDRGRGTEAFF.

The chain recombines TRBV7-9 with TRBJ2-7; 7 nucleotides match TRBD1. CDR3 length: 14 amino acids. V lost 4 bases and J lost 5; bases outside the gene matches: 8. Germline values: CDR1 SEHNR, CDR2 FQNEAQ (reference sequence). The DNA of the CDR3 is TGTGCCAGCAGCTCGACAGGGAGAAGTGACGAGCAGTACTTC. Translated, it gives CASSSTGRSDEQYF.

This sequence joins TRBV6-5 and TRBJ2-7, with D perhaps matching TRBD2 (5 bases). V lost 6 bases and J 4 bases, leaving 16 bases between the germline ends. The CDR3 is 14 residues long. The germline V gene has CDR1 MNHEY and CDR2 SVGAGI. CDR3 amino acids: CASSPLPLAYEQYF. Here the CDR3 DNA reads TGTGCCAGCAGCCCCCTGCCCCTAGCTTACGAGCAGTACTTC.

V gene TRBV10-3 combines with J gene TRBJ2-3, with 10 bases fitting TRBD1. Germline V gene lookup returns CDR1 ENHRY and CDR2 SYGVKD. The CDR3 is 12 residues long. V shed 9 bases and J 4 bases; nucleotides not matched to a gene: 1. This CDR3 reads CAIGQGADTQYF. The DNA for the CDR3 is TGTGCCATAGGACAGGGGGCAGATACGCAGTATTTT.

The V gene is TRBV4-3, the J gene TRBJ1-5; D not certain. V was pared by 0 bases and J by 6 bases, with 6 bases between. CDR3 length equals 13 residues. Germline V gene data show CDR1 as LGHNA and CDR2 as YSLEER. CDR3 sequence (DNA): TGCGCCAGCAGCCAAGATCTAAGTCAGCCCCAGCATTTT. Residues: CASSQDLSQPQHF.

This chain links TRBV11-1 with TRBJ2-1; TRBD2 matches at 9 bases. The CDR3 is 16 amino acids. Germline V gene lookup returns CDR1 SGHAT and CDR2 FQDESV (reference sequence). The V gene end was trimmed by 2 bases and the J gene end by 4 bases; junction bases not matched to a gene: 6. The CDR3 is CASSLWSGGLYNEQFF. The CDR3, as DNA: TGTGCCAGCAGCTTATGGAGCGGGGGGTTGTACAATGAGCAGTTCTTC.

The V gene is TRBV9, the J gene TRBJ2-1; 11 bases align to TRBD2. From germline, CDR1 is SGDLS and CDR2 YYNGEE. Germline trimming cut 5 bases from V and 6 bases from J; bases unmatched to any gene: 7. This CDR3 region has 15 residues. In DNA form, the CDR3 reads TGTGCCAGCAGACCCAATAGCGGGAGGGCCAATGAGCAGTTCTTC. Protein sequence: CASRPNSGRANEQFF.

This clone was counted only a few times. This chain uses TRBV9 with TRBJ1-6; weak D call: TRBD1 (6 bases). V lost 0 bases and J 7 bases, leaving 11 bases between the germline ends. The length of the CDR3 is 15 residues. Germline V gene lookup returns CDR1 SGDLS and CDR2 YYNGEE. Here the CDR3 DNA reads TGTGCCAGCAGCGTAGGATCGCAGGGGAATTCACCCCTCCACTTT. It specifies CASSVGSQGNSPLHF.

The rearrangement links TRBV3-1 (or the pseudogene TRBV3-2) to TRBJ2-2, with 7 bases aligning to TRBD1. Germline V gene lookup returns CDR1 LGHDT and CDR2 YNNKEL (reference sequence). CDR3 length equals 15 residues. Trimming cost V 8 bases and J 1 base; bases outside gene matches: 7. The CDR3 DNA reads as TGTGCCAGCCAGGGGGTTATTTTGAACACCGGGGAGCTGTTTTTT. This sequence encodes CASQGVILNTGELFF.

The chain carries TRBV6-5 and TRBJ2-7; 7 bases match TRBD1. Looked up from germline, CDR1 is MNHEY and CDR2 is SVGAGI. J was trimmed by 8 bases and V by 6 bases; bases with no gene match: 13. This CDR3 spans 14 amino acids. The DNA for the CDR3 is TGTGCCAGCAGGATGGACAGCCAGGGGGACAAGCAGTACTTC. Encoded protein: CASRMDSQGDKQYF.

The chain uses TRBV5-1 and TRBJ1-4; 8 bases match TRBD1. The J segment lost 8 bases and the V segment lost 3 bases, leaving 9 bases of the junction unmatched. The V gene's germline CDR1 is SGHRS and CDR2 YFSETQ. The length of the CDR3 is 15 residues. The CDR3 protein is CASSWNSGGGEKLFF. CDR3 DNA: TGCGCCAGCAGCTGGAATTCAGGGGGCGGGGAAAAACTGTTTTTT.

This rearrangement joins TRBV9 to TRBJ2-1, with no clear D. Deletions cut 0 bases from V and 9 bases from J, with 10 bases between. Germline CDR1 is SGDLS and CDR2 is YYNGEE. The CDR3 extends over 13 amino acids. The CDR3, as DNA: TGTGCCAGCAGCGTAGGAGCAGGAACTGAGCAGTTCTTC. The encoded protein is CASSVGAGTEQFF.

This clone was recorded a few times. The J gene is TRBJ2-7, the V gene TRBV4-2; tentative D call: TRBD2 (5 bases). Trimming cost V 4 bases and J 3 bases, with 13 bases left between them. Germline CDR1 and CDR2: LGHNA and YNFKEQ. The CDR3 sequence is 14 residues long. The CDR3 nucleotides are TGTGCCAGCAGCCGGGAGACAAGAAGCTACGAGCAGTACTTC. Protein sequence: CASSRETRSYEQYF.

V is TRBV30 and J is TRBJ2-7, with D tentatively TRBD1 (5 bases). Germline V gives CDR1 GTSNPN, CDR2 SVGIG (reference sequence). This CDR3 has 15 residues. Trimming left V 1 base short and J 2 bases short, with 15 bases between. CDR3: CAWSGPQGNAYEQYF. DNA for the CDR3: TGTGCCTGGAGTGGACCTCAGGGAAACGCCTACGAGCAGTACTTC.